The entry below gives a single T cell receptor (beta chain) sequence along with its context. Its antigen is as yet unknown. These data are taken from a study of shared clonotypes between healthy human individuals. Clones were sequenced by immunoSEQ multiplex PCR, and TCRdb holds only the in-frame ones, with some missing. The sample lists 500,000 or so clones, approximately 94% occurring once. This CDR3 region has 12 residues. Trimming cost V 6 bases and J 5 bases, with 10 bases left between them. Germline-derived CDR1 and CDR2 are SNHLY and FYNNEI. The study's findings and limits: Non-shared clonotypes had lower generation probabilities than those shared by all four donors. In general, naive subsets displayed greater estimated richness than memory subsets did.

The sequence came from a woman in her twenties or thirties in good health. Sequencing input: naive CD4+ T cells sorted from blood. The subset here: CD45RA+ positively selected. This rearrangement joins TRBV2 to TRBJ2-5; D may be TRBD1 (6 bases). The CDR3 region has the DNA TGTGCCAGCAGGCAGGGGTGGGAGACCCAGTACTTC. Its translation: CASRQGWETQYF.